Listed below are T cell receptor beta chains from one sample, sequenced in a study of blood T cell repertoires in COVID-19. The data were produced by immunoSEQ multiplex PCR, yet TCRdb's version contains in-frame clones alone and is incomplete. This table holds 35,000 to 50,000 clones, more than 70% found once. Sequencing was carried out using peripheral blood. The receptor set was obtained from a man between 65 and 79 years old with acute or convalescent COVID-19. Both conserved end residues are part of each CDR3. The order of the fields is V gene, clone size, J gene, D gene, CDR3 protein, CDR3 DNA. The D gene is left open where the match is weak. Clone size appears in some rows only: once, few, many, or a class for an expanded clone.

v_gene: TRBV19; abundance: .; j_gene: TRBJ2-3; d_gene: .; CDR3aa: CASSSQGKDTQYF; CDR3nt: TGTGCCAGTAGTTCCCAGGGGAAAGATACGCAGTATTTT
v_gene: TRBV7-3; abundance: .; j_gene: TRBJ2-1; d_gene: TRBD2; CDR3aa: CASSLRGAGGEQFF; CDR3nt: TGTGCCAGCAGCCTCCGGGGAGCGGGAGGCGAGCAGTTCTTC
v_gene: TRBV27; abundance: .; j_gene: TRBJ2-2; d_gene: .; CDR3aa: CASGAGELFF; CDR3nt: TGTGCCTCCGGGGCCGGGGAGCTGTTTTTT
v_gene: TRBV29-1; abundance: .; j_gene: TRBJ1-2; d_gene: TRBD1; CDR3aa: CSVEVGQGYYGYTF; CDR3nt: TGCAGCGTTGAAGTTGGACAGGGTTACTATGGCTACACCTTC
v_gene: TRBV19; abundance: once; j_gene: TRBJ1-2; d_gene: .; CDR3aa: CASSKDAGGYTF; CDR3nt: TGTGCCAGTAGTAAGGACGCGGGTGGCTACACCTTC
v_gene: TRBV19; abundance: .; j_gene: TRBJ2-2; d_gene: TRBD2; CDR3aa: CASSIYSSGDLGGELFF; CDR3nt: TGTGCCAGTAGTATCTATTCTAGCGGGGATCTGGGCGGGGAGCTGTTTTTT
v_gene: TRBV5-1; abundance: .; j_gene: TRBJ2-3; d_gene: TRBD1; CDR3aa: CASSLRTGRDTQYF; CDR3nt: TGCGCCAGCAGCCTCCGGACAGGGCGCGATACGCAGTATTTT
v_gene: TRBV5-6; abundance: once; j_gene: TRBJ1-1; d_gene: .; CDR3aa: CASSLVEGAAFF; CDR3nt: TGTGCCAGCAGCTTGGTTGAGGGAGCCGCTTTCTTT
v_gene: TRBV7-2; abundance: .; j_gene: TRBJ1-1; d_gene: TRBD1; CDR3aa: CASSSGTGAFF; CDR3nt: TGTGCCAGCAGCTCAGGGACAGGGGCTTTCTTT
v_gene: TRBV10-3; abundance: .; j_gene: TRBJ1-2; d_gene: .; CDR3aa: CAISGGQGIGYGYTF; CDR3nt: TGTGCCATCAGCGGGGGGCAGGGGATTGGGTATGGCTACACCTTC
v_gene: TRBV19; abundance: .; j_gene: TRBJ1-5; d_gene: TRBD1; CDR3aa: CASRQISPGQGTQPQHF; CDR3nt: TGTGCCAGTAGACAAATCTCCCCGGGACAGGGGACTCAGCCCCAGCATTTT
v_gene: TRBV2; abundance: .; j_gene: TRBJ1-2; d_gene: .; CDR3aa: CASSEAEYGYTF; CDR3nt: TGTGCCAGCAGTGAGGCGGAATATGGCTACACCTTC
v_gene: TRBV4-2; abundance: .; j_gene: TRBJ2-5; d_gene: TRBD1; CDR3aa: CASSDRDRGETQYF; CDR3nt: TGTGCCAGCAGCGACCGGGACAGGGGTGAGACCCAGTACTTC
v_gene: TRBV18; abundance: .; j_gene: TRBJ2-1; d_gene: TRBD1; CDR3aa: CASSPLYPGGQKVPPEQFF; CDR3nt: TGTGCCAGCTCACCCCTTTATCCAGGGGGCCAAAAAGTCCCACCCGAGCAGTTCTTC
v_gene: TRBV3-1/TRBV3-2; abundance: .; j_gene: TRBJ2-1; d_gene: .; CDR3aa: CASRPGVKAGEQFF; CDR3nt: TGTGCCAGCAGGCCTGGGGTAAAGGCGGGTGAGCAGTTCTTC
v_gene: TRBV9; abundance: .; j_gene: TRBJ1-4; d_gene: .; CDR3aa: CASSVGVGGRANEKLFF; CDR3nt: TGTGCCAGCAGCGTAGGTGTGGGAGGGCGAGCTAATGAAAAACTGTTTTTT
v_gene: TRBV4-3; abundance: .; j_gene: TRBJ1-2; d_gene: .; CDR3aa: CASSQDIRAAGGYTF; CDR3nt: TGCGCCAGCAGCCAAGATATAAGGGCAGCGGGAGGCTACACCTTC